This T cell receptor beta chain was captured by sequencing in a study of blood T cell repertoires in COVID-19. Study-wide context: Donors in the United States, Italy and Spain gave samples during acute or convalescent COVID-19. Sources were T cells, B-cell-depleted T cells, or PBMCs; the material itself was cDNA or gDNA.

In the original processing: It was from reference gene primer amplification that nucleated cell counts were estimated. The data were produced by immunoSEQ multiplex PCR, yet TCRdb's version contains in-frame clones alone and is incomplete. V, J and clone size reflect that table, while D and trimming were determined from the DNA. The sample yields more than 60,000 clones, 80% to 90% seen once. The V end was cut by 2 bases, the J end by 4 bases, with 3 bases between. Per the germline V gene, CDR1 is SGHTA and CDR2 is FQGNSA. CDR3 size: 11 residues. Sequenced input: peripheral blood. The clonotype comes from a man aged 45-60 years with active COVID-19. The chain combines TRBV7-2 with TRBJ2-7; D ambiguous. The CDR3 DNA sequence: TGTGCCAGCAGCTTACATTACGAGCAGTACTTC. As protein: CASSLHYEQYF. The complete variable domain, with remaining parts taken from reference TRBV7-2 and TRBJ2-7, reads GAGVSQSPSNKVTEKGKDVELRCDPISGHTALYWYRQSLGQGLEFLIYFQGNSAPDKSGLPSDRFSAERTGGSVSTLTIQRTQQEDSAVYLCASSLHYEQYFGPGTRLTVT.